This passage covers 30 T cell receptor beta chains from one sample sequenced in a study of T cell responses to AZD1222 COVID-19 vaccine. The assay was immunoSEQ multiplex PCR, and TCRdb's table has in-frame clones only and misses some. Of about 48,000 clones listed, around 89% are singletons. The sequencing used peripheral blood, collected 28 days after the second AZD1222 dose. Source of these receptors: an adult who received the AZD1222 COVID-19 vaccine.

V is TRBV6-6 and J is TRBJ1-3; TRBD1 matches 7 bases. V shed 5 bases and J 0 bases; nucleotides not matched to a gene: 7. There are 16 residues in the CDR3. The V gene's germline CDR1 is MNHNY and CDR2 SVGAGI (reference sequence). The CDR3 nucleotides read TGTGCCAGCAGTCTCTCCGGGACAGACTCTGGAAACACCATATATTTT. Its protein product is CASSLSGTDSGNTIYF.

The V and J genes are TRBV2 and TRBJ2-7; D not certain. V lost 7 bases and J 9 bases, leaving 13 bases between the germline ends. The CDR3 has 11 residues. The germline gives CDR1 SNHLY, CDR2 FYNNEI. CDR3 residues: CASTLRSMQYF. The CDR3 nucleotides read TGTGCCAGCACACTACGAAGCATGCAGTACTTC.

The chain links TRBV19 to TRBJ2-2; D is unresolved. This CDR3 is built from 13 residues. V was trimmed by 8 bases and J by 0 bases, leaving 7 bases between them. Germline V CDR1 and CDR2: LNHDA, SQIVND (reference sequence). CDR3 sequence (DNA): TGTGCCAGTGCGGCCGCGAACACCGGGGAGCTGTTTTTT. This translates into CASAAANTGELFF.

The sample holds a few counts of this clone. The chain carries TRBV7-8 and TRBJ1-5, with a tentative D call TRBD1 (5 bases). V was trimmed by 7 bases and J by 7 bases, leaving 20 bases between them. The V gene's germline CDR1 is SGHVS and CDR2 FQNEAQ. This CDR3 spans 15 amino acids. CDR3 coding DNA: TGTGCCAGCAACGAAAGTGGGGGGGGAGGACAGCCCCAGCATTTT. Protein sequence: CASNESGGGGQPQHF.

This clone has a single count. V and J are TRBV4-1 and TRBJ2-7; maybe TRBD1 (6 bases). V was pared by 1 base and J by 1 base, with 8 bases between. Germline CDR1 and CDR2: MGHRA and YSYEKL. The CDR3 runs to 14 residues. Here the CDR3 reads CASSQVQGSYEQYF. The CDR3 DNA follows: TGCGCCAGCAGCCAAGTCCAGGGGTCCTACGAGCAGTACTTC.

This clone showed up just a few times. The gene calls are TRBV29-1 and TRBJ2-7; a weak D match, TRBD2 (5 bases). CDR1 SQVTM and CDR2 ANQGSEA come from the germline V gene. V was pared by 5 bases and J by 6 bases, with 17 bases between. There are 13 residues in the CDR3. The CDR3, as DNA: TGCAGCGTTTCCCATCGGGAAGGGCGCGAGCAGTACTTC. Its translation: CSVSHREGREQYF.

V usage is TRBV5-1 and J usage is TRBJ1-1; D might be TRBD1 (5 bases). CDR3 length: 16 amino acids. Trimming took off 1 base at V and 4 bases at J, with 17 bases between the two ends. CDR1 and CDR2 (germline): SGHRS, YFSETQ. In DNA, the CDR3 is TGCGCCAGCAGCTTGTCCGGCCGGGGGAGGGCCACTGAAGCTTTCTTT. Translated, it gives CASSLSGRGRATEAFF.

The rearrangement links TRBV24-1 to TRBJ2-3; D gene ambiguous. V was trimmed by 2 bases and J by 4 bases, leaving 18 bases between them. The CDR3 consists of 17 residues. In germline, CDR1 is KGHDR, CDR2 SFDVKD. In DNA, the CDR3 is TGTGCCACCAGTGATTCGCGCGTGTCTAGGAGTGCAGATACGCAGTATTTT. It codes for CATSDSRVSRSADTQYF.

The chain recombines TRBV9 with TRBJ1-2; D remains unclear. This CDR3 comprises 15 residues. V dropped 4 bases and J dropped 0 bases, with 13 bases sitting between them. Germline V gene data show CDR1 as SGDLS and CDR2 as YYNGEE. The CDR3 here is CASSLLGQSNYGYTF. CDR3 nucleotides: TGTGCCAGCAGCTTGCTAGGGCAATCTAACTATGGCTACACCTTC.

The chain has TRBV7-6 and TRBJ2-1; 14 bases fit TRBD2. Unmatched junction bases numbered 9, after V lost 5 bases and J lost 12 bases. There are 15 residues in the CDR3. CDR1 is SGHVS, CDR2 FNYEAQ, per germline. The CDR3 reads CASSPGTSGGRGQFF. The CDR3 nucleotides are TGTGCCAGCAGCCCTGGGACTAGCGGGGGCCGAGGGCAGTTCTTC.

This chain links TRBV6-2 or TRBV6-3 with TRBJ2-7; 7 bases align to TRBD2. Germline V gives CDR1 MNHEY, CDR2 SVGEGT. Unmatched junction bases numbered 6, after V lost 4 bases and J lost 0 bases. This CDR3 is 15 amino acids long. This CDR3 is CASSFGTIPSYEQYF. In DNA, the CDR3 is TGTGCCAGCAGTTTCGGGACTATTCCCTCCTACGAGCAGTACTTC.

The rearrangement uses TRBV2 and TRBJ2-4, with TRBD1 matching 7 bases. Trimming cost V 6 bases and J 4 bases; bases outside gene matches: 6. Germline loops: CDR1 SNHLY, CDR2 FYNNEI. The CDR3 spans 14 residues. Here the CDR3 DNA reads TGTGCCAGCAGGCCGGGACAGTCAAAAAACATTCAGTACTTC. As protein: CASRPGQSKNIQYF.

Only a few counts were recorded for this clone. The V gene is TRBV19, the J gene TRBJ2-1, with 8 bases aligning to TRBD2. The CDR3 covers 13 residues. The V segment lost 10 bases and the J segment 4 bases; nucleotides outside the gene matches: 6. Germline V lookup: CDR1 LNHDA, CDR2 SQIVND (reference sequence). The DNA of the CDR3 is TGTGCCATCTCCGGGACTAGTTACAATGAGCAGTTCTTC. It specifies CAISGTSYNEQFF.

V and J are TRBV15 and TRBJ1-6, with D uncertain. Per germline, CDR1 LNHNV and CDR2 YYDKDF (reference sequence). The CDR3 is made up of 14 amino acids. Trimming stripped 1 base from V and 8 bases from J, with 9 bases between. DNA of the CDR3: TGTGCCACCAGCAGAGGGTTTGGTGATTCACCCCTCCACTTT. Residues: CATSRGFGDSPLHF.

V and J are TRBV19 and TRBJ1-2; D is undetermined. The V end was cut by 6 bases, the J end by 8 bases, with 7 bases between. This CDR3 contains 10 residues. Looked up from germline, CDR1 is LNHDA and CDR2 is SQIVND (reference sequence). The CDR3 is CASRGGGYTF. DNA of the CDR3: TGTGCCAGTAGGGGAGGCGGCTACACCTTC.

The chain has TRBV5-1 and TRBJ2-7; 7 bases are shared with TRBD1. The CDR3 is 14 amino acids. Germline assignment: CDR1 SGHRS and CDR2 YFSETQ. The ends lost 7 bases at V and 3 bases at J; junction bases unmatched: 10. In nucleotides, the CDR3 is TGCGCCAGCCAGGGTGCAGGGGGTTACTACGAGCAGTACTTC. It specifies CASQGAGGYYEQYF.

The CDR3 nucleotides are TGTGCCAGCAGAACGGGTGATGGGAATGAGCAGTTCTTC. This sequence encodes CASRTGDGNEQFF. The chain uses TRBV6-6 and TRBJ2-1; D gene uncertain. Germline CDR1 MNHNY, CDR2 SVGAGI (reference sequence). CDR3 length: 13 residues. Deletions cut 6 bases from V and 7 bases from J, with 13 bases between.

This sequence joins TRBV19 and TRBJ1-1; D may be TRBD1 (6 bases). CDR1 is LNHDA, CDR2 SQIVND, per germline (reference sequence). V lost 8 bases and J 4 bases, leaving 14 bases between the germline ends. The CDR3 extends over 13 amino acids. CDR3 residues: CASQDSLGTEAFF. CDR3 nucleotides: TGTGCCAGTCAGGACAGCCTGGGCACTGAAGCTTTCTTT.

The chain joins TRBV2 to TRBJ1-2, with D possibly being TRBD1 (6 bases). The germline CDR1 and CDR2 sequences are SNHLY and FYNNEI. V lost 5 bases to trimming and J lost 5 bases, with 9 bases between them. The CDR3 sequence is 12 residues long. CDR3 DNA sequence: TGTGCCAGCAGTTCCAGGGGATATGGCTACACCTTC. This codes for CASSSRGYGYTF.

V and J are TRBV10-3 and TRBJ1-2; 8 bases line up with TRBD1. The CDR3 runs 14 residues. CDR1 is ENHRY and CDR2 is SYGVKD in the germline V gene. The trim removed 4 bases at V and 4 bases at J, leaving 5 bases unmatched. The CDR3, as DNA: TGTGCCATCAGTGCCGGACAGGGATCCTATGGCTACACCTTC. Amino acid sequence: CAISAGQGSYGYTF.

This sequence joins TRBV7-9 and TRBJ1-1; no reliable D call. Deletions cut 4 bases from V and 1 base from J, with 7 bases between. The germline V gene encodes CDR1 SEHNR and CDR2 FQNEAQ (reference sequence). The CDR3 consists of 13 residues. CDR3 region: CASSYSTNTEAFF. In DNA form, the CDR3 reads TGTGCCAGCAGCTATTCCACGAACACTGAAGCTTTCTTT.

V is TRBV5-4 and J is TRBJ2-7; D gene uncertain. V lost 0 bases to trimming and J lost 2 bases, with 9 bases between them. Germline CDR1 SGHNT, CDR2 YYREEE (reference sequence). This CDR3 has 14 residues. In DNA form, the CDR3 reads TGTGCCAGCAGCTTGGAAGGCAGAACCTACGAGCAGTACTTC. Amino acid sequence: CASSLEGRTYEQYF.

The J gene is TRBJ1-1, the V gene TRBV11-2, with D possibly matching TRBD1 (5 bases). Per germline, CDR1 SGHAT and CDR2 FQNNGV. The V gene lost 5 bases and the J gene lost 2 bases, with 12 bases spanning the gap. CDR3 length equals 14 residues. The CDR3 coding sequence is TGTGCCAGCAGCGAATCGACAGTTAACACTGAAGCTTTCTTT. Its protein is CASSESTVNTEAFF.

The chain is built from TRBV5-6 and TRBJ1-3, with 7 bases matching TRBD1. This CDR3 is built from 16 residues. V was clipped by 5 bases and J by 0 bases; unmatched bases: 8. Germline V gene data show CDR1 as SGHDT and CDR2 as YYEEEE. The CDR3 sequence: CASSLSGQISGNTIYF. The CDR3 DNA is TGTGCCAGCAGTCTATCGGGACAGATCTCTGGAAACACCATATATTTT.

The chain uses TRBV3-1 (or the pseudogene TRBV3-2) and TRBJ1-1; D perhaps matches TRBD1 (5 bases). V dropped 1 base and J dropped 5 bases, with 17 bases sitting between them. Germline V CDR1 and CDR2: LGHDT, YNNKEL (reference sequence). The CDR3 is 16 amino acids. The CDR3 spells CASSQVWSRVGTEAFF. DNA of the CDR3: TGTGCCAGCAGCCAAGTCTGGTCCAGGGTTGGGACTGAAGCTTTCTTT.

The V gene is TRBV6-1, the J gene TRBJ2-2; 8 positions match TRBD1. V shed 2 bases, J shed 6 bases, and the junction held 2 bases outside the gene matches. This CDR3 is built from 14 residues. Germline V gene lookup returns CDR1 MNHNS and CDR2 SASEGT. This CDR3 is CASSEQGAAGELFF. CDR3 bases: TGTGCCAGCAGTGAACAGGGGGCGGCCGGGGAGCTGTTTTTT.

The rearrangement joins TRBV11-2 to TRBJ1-1, with a weak D call TRBD1 (6 bases). This CDR3 is built from 16 residues. Germline values: CDR1 SGHAT, CDR2 FQNNGV. The V end was cut by 5 bases, the J end by 1 base, with 17 bases between. In DNA form, the CDR3 reads TGTGCCAGCAGCACTAGTGGGGACAAGAGGAACACTGAAGCTTTCTTT. This sequence encodes CASSTSGDKRNTEAFF.

CDR3 residues: CASTRSAEPPGPYNEQFF. CDR3 sequence (DNA): TGTGCCAGCACCCGTTCAGCGGAACCACCCGGGCCCTACAATGAGCAGTTCTTC. V is TRBV7-2 and J is TRBJ2-1; possibly TRBD2 for D (5 bases). The CDR3 extends over 18 amino acids. Germline-derived CDR1 and CDR2 are SGHTA and FQGNSA. Trimming removed 7 bases at V and 2 bases at J, with 24 bases between.

The chain has TRBV19 and TRBJ1-1, with D possibly matching TRBD1 (5 bases). Germline values: CDR1 LNHDA, CDR2 SQIVND (reference sequence). Trimming cost V 7 bases and J 5 bases, with 14 bases left between them. The CDR3 contains 13 residues. This CDR3 reads CASTSVGATEAFF. In DNA form, the CDR3 reads TGTGCCAGTACCTCGGTAGGGGCAACTGAAGCTTTCTTT.

V is TRBV5-4 and J is TRBJ2-7, with TRBD1 matching over 7 bases. The CDR3 has 14 residues. J gave up 2 bases and V 1 base, and 3 bases lay outside the gene matches. The germline gives CDR1 SGHNT, CDR2 YYREEE (reference sequence). CDR3 DNA: TGTGCCAGCAGCTTGTCAGGGGGTGCCTACGAGCAGTACTTC. This codes for CASSLSGGAYEQYF.